This TCR beta chain was recovered during a study of T-cell memory formation after mild COVID-19. Overall study context: There were largely donor-specific TCR clusters. Whole-study findings and limits: Later expanders leaned CD4+, whereas day 15 to 85 contracting clones were balanced CD4/CD8. Among clones peaking at day 37 in the second wave, SARS-CoV-2 specificity remained unconfirmed. Some clones that responded were present in memory (sampled pre-infection), which suggests cross-reactive memory joined.

In its sample, this clonotype was seen many times. No antigen is known for it. Trimming removed 4 bases from V and 3 bases from J; junction bases left unmatched: 13. This CDR3 contains 18 residues. The germline gives CDR1 SGHAT, CDR2 FQNNGV. A single record per CDR3 protein comes from TCRdb applying MiXCR to the 5' RACE reads. The table records 450,000 or so distinct CDR3 sequences, around 19% of them present only once. The chain couples TRBV11-2 to TRBJ1-1; 11 bases align to TRBD1. The material sequenced was PBMCs or a T cell subset sorted from them (not recorded which). This clonotype originated in an adult woman who had mild COVID-19 (a few samples of this study predate the infection). Cell type and time point are not known. As DNA, the CDR3 is TGTGCCAGCAGCTCGACCGGGACAGGGGGTATAAGGTACACTGAAGCTTTCTTT. Translation: CASSSTGTGGIRYTEAFF.